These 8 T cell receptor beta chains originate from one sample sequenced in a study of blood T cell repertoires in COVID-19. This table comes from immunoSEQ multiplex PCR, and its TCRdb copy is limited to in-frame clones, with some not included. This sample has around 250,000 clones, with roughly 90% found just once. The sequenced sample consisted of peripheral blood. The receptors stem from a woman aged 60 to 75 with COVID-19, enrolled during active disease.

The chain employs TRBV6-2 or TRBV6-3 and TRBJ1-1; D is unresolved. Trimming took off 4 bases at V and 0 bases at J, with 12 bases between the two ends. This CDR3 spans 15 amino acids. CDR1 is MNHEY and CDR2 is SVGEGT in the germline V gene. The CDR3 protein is CASSSPGTMNTEAFF. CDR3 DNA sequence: TGTGCCAGCAGTTCCCCCGGTACTATGAACACTGAAGCTTTCTTT.

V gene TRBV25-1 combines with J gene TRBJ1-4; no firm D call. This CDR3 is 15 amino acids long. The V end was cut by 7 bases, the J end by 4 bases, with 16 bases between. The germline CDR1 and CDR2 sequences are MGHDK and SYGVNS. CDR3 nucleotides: TGTGCCAGCACCCAACCGGGAGTGGGTAATGAAAAACTGTTTTTT. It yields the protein CASTQPGVGNEKLFF.

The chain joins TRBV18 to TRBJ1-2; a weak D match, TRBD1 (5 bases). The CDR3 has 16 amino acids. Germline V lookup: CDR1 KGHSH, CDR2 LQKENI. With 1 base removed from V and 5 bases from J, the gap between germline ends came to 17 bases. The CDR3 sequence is CASSPLQGGDVYGYTF. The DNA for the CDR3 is TGTGCCAGCTCACCACTCCAGGGAGGGGACGTTTATGGCTACACCTTC.

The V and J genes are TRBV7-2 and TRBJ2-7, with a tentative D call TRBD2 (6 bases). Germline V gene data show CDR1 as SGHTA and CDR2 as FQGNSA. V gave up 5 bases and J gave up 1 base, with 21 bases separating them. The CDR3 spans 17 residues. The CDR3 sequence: CASSPRVGERGSYEQYF. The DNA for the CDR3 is TGTGCCAGCAGCCCAAGGGTGGGGGAACGGGGGTCCTACGAGCAGTACTTC. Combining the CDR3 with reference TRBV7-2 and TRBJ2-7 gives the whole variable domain GAGVSQSPSNKVTEKGKDVELRCDPISGHTALYWYRQSLGQGLEFLIYFQGNSAPDKSGLPSDRFSAERTGGSVSTLTIQRTQQEDSAVYLCASSPRVGERGSYEQYFGPGTRLTVT.

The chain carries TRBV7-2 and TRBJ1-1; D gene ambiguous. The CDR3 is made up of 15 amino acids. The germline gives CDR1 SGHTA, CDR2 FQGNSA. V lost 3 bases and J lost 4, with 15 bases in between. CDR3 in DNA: TGTGCCAGCAGCTTCTACCATACCTATGGCACTGAAGCTTTCTTT. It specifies CASSFYHTYGTEAFF.

CDR3 nucleotide sequence: TGTGCCAGTAGTGATACAGGGGGCGCGGGAACCGGGGAGCTGTTTTTT. It codes for CASSDTGGAGTGELFF. The V and J genes are TRBV19 and TRBJ2-2, with TRBD1 matching over 9 bases. Germline CDR1 is LNHDA and CDR2 is SQIVND (reference sequence). Trimming cost V 5 bases and J 5 bases; bases outside gene matches: 9. The CDR3 loop spans 16 amino acids.

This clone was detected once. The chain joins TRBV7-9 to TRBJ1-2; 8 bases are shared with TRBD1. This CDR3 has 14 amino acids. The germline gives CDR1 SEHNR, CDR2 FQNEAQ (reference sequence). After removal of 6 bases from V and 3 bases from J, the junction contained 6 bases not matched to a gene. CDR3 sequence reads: CASSSPGGHYGYTF. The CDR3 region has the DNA TGTGCCAGCAGTTCCCCAGGGGGCCACTATGGCTACACCTTC.

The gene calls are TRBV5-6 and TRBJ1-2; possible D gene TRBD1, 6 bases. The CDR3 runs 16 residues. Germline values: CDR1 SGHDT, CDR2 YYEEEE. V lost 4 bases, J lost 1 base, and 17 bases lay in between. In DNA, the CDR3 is TGTGCCAGCAGCCCCACCCTGAGGGGGTTTAACTATGGCTACACCTTC. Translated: CASSPTLRGFNYGYTF.